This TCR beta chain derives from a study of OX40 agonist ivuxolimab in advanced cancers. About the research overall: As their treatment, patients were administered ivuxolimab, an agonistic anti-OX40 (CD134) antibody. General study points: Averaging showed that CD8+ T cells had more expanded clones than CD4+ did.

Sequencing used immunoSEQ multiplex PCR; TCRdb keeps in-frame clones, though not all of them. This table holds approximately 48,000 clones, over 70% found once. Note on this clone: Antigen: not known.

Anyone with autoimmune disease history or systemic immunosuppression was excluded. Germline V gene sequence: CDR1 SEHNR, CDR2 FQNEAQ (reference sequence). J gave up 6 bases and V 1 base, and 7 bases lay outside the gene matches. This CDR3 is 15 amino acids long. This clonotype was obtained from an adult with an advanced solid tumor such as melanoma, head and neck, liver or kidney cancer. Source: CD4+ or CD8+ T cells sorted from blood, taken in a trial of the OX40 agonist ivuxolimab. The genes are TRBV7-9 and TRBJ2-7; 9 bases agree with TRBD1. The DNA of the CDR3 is TGTGCCAGCAGCTTAGGTGGACAGGGGTCCGCCGAGCAGTACTTC. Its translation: CASSLGGQGSAEQYF.